Following are 26 T cell receptor beta chains from one sample sequenced in a study of cytomegalovirus exposure and HLA in healthy donors (TCRdb year 2017). Library preparation employed the immunoSEQ multiplex PCR assay. For the multiplex PCR, a mixture combining 60 forward primers for TCR Vbeta segments and 13 reverse primers for TCR Jbeta segments was used. As stored in TCRdb, this immuneACCESS dataset retains in-frame rearrangements with V and J assigned. A fraction of the clones does not appear; measured against another copy, unresolved V genes explain less than half of the discrepancy, and the remainder lacks a known reason. Across this sample there are more than 85,000 clones, with around 73% seen only once. In total, the top ten clones hold 1% to 1.5% of the sample. Sample: PBMCs. The source is a man younger than 45 in good health and CMV-seronegative.

This clone was observed a few times. The chain uses TRBV16 and TRBJ1-1; D not certain. V dropped 1 base and J dropped 0 bases, with 6 bases sitting between them. Germline CDR1 and CDR2: KGHSY and FQNENV. The CDR3 loop spans 14 amino acids. The CDR3 region is CASSQFGLNTEAFF. In nucleotides, the CDR3 is TGTGCCAGCAGCCAATTTGGCCTGAACACTGAAGCTTTCTTT. Combining the CDR3 with reference TRBV16 and TRBJ1-1 gives the whole variable domain GEEVAQTPKHLVRGEGQKAKLYCAPIKGHSYVFWYQQVLKNEFKFLISFQNENVFDETGMPKERFSAKCLPNSPCSLEIQATKLEDSAVYFCASSQFGLNTEAFFGQGTRLTVV.

This chain links TRBV19 with TRBJ1-2; possibly TRBD1 for D (5 bases). This CDR3 contains 13 residues. V dropped 7 bases and J dropped 4 bases, with 13 bases sitting between them. The V gene's germline CDR1 is LNHDA and CDR2 SQIVND (reference sequence). This chain's CDR3 is CASMRQLSYGYTF. CDR3 DNA: TGTGCCAGTATGCGACAGCTGAGCTATGGCTACACCTTC.

This sequence joins TRBV5-3 and TRBJ2-7; D gene ambiguous. TRBV5-3 belongs to the ORF category, with a function that is uncertain. This CDR3 contains 13 residues. Trimming took 0 bases from V and 7 from J, leaving 11 bases between them. CDR3 coding DNA: TGTGCCAGAAGCTTGGCCGAGTTCCTAGAGCAGTACTTC. It encodes CARSLAEFLEQYF.

In its sample, this clone was seen a few times. The rearrangement uses TRBV27 and TRBJ1-4, with D possibly TRBD1 on 5 matching bases. V lost 5 bases to trimming and J lost 7 bases, with 14 bases between them. Germline CDR1 MNHEY, CDR2 SMNVEV (reference sequence). This CDR3 has 14 amino acids. The CDR3 is CASSPRRGGEKLFF. CDR3 DNA sequence: TGTGCCAGCAGTCCCAGAAGGGGAGGTGAAAAACTGTTTTTT. The full variable domain, with the rest looked up from reference TRBV27 and TRBJ1-4, is EAQVTQNPRYLITVTGKKLTVTCSQNMNHEYMSWYRQDPGLGLRQIYYSMNVEVTDKGDVPEGYKVSRKEKRNFPLILESPSPNQTSLYFCASSPRRGGEKLFFGSGTQLSVL.

The sample holds a few counts of this clone. The chain has TRBV7-9 and TRBJ1-1; D is ambiguous. This CDR3 region has 13 residues. In germline, CDR1 is SEHNR, CDR2 FQNEAQ (reference sequence). V was shortened by 6 bases and J by 6 bases, with 14 bases between the two germline ends. The CDR3 nucleotides read TGTGCCAGCAGTCATGGGCCCAAGTCTGAAGCTTTCTTT. Amino acid sequence: CASSHGPKSEAFF.

V usage is TRBV10-3 and J usage is TRBJ2-2; D call uncertain. CDR3 length: 11 residues. Germline V gives CDR1 ENHRY, CDR2 SYGVKD. V was pared by 5 bases and J by 6 bases, with 4 bases between. The CDR3 DNA is TGTGCCATCAGTTCGTCCGGGGAGCTGTTTTTT. It is translated as CAISSSGELFF.

The V call is TRBV5-4, the J call TRBJ1-4, with 7 bases matching TRBD1. CDR1 and CDR2 from the germline V gene are SGHNT and YYREEE (reference sequence). This CDR3 region has 15 residues. V was pared by 3 bases and J by 5 bases, with 7 bases of the junction left unmatched. CDR3 amino acids: CASSWGDSGNEKLFF. CDR3 nucleotides: TGTGCCAGCAGCTGGGGGGACAGTGGAAATGAAAAACTGTTTTTT.

V gene TRBV28 combines with J gene TRBJ2-3; 9 bases map to TRBD2. Germline V gives CDR1 MDHEN, CDR2 SYDVKM. The CDR3 sequence is 17 residues long. After removal of 5 bases from V and 0 bases from J, the junction contained 9 bases not matched to a gene. The CDR3 protein is CASSQTLAGASTDTQYF. CDR3 coding DNA: TGTGCCAGCAGTCAGACCTTAGCGGGGGCTAGCACAGATACGCAGTATTTT.

The chain uses TRBV10-1 and TRBJ2-7, with 7 bases lining up with TRBD1. Germline V CDR1 and CDR2: WNHNN, SYGVQD (reference sequence). Trimming cost V 0 bases and J 0 bases; bases outside gene matches: 17. The CDR3 has 20 amino acids. The CDR3 nucleotides read TGCGCCAGCAGTGAGTCGACTCGCCCGGGACAGCCAGTGGGCTCCTACGAGCAGTACTTC. Encoded protein: CASSESTRPGQPVGSYEQYF.

The rearrangement joins TRBV29-1 to TRBJ1-3; D not certain. V lost 4 bases to trimming and J lost 4 bases, with 11 bases between them. This CDR3 has 13 amino acids. Germline V gene data show CDR1 as SQVTM and CDR2 as ANQGSEA. The CDR3: CSVVRGGGNTIYF. The CDR3 DNA reads as TGCAGCGTTGTCCGGGGTGGCGGAAACACCATATATTTT.

J is TRBJ2-2 and V is TRBV4-3, with a tentative D call TRBD2 (6 bases). Germline CDR1 is LGHNA and CDR2 is YSLEER. V dropped 2 bases and J dropped 1 base, with 11 bases sitting between them. The CDR3 runs to 16 residues. Here the CDR3 DNA reads TGCGCCAGCAGCCAACAGGGACTTAGGAACACCGGGGAGCTGTTTTTT. This sequence encodes CASSQQGLRNTGELFF.

This rearrangement joins TRBV5-6 to TRBJ1-4; 7 bases map to TRBD1. Germline V gene data show CDR1 as SGHDT and CDR2 as YYEEEE. The CDR3 is made up of 14 amino acids. J lost 5 bases, V lost 2 bases, and 3 bases had no gene match. The CDR3: CASSFGTENEKLFF. As DNA, the CDR3 is TGTGCCAGCAGCTTTGGGACAGAGAATGAAAAACTGTTTTTT. Filled out from reference TRBV5-6 and TRBJ1-4, the complete variable domain reads DAGVTQSPTHLIKTRGQQVTLRCSPKSGHDTVSWYQQALGQGPQFIFQYYEEEERQRGNFPDRFSGHQFPNYSSELNVNALLLGDSALYLCASSFGTENEKLFFGSGTQLSVL.

The gene calls are TRBV10-1 and TRBJ2-1; 9 nucleotides line up with TRBD2. Per germline, CDR1 WNHNN and CDR2 SYGVQD (reference sequence). V shed 0 bases and J 0 bases; nucleotides not matched to a gene: 12. CDR3 length: 20 residues. This chain's CDR3 is CASSESFISGGLSSYNEQFF. The CDR3 nucleotides read TGCGCCAGCAGTGAGTCGTTTATTAGCGGGGGCCTGAGCTCCTACAATGAGCAGTTCTTC.

This chain uses TRBV19 with TRBJ2-7; 7 bases are a match to TRBD1. Germline assignment: CDR1 LNHDA and CDR2 SQIVND (reference sequence). V shed 7 bases, J shed 6 bases, and the junction held 12 bases outside the gene matches. This CDR3 has 14 residues. CDR3 coding DNA: TGTGCCAGTACCCCCCGAGACAGGGTCGGCGAGCAGTACTTC. Its protein product is CASTPRDRVGEQYF.

CDR3 in amino acids: CASSLFFSDRANTEAFF. In DNA form, the CDR3 reads TGTGCCAGCAGCTTATTTTTCTCAGACAGGGCGAACACTGAAGCTTTCTTT. The chain joins TRBV11-2 to TRBJ1-1; 7 nucleotides agree with TRBD1. Per the germline V gene, CDR1 is SGHAT and CDR2 is FQNNGV. With V trimmed by 2 bases and J by 1 base, 10 bases remained unmatched. The CDR3 has 17 amino acids. Using reference TRBV11-2 and TRBJ1-1 for the parts outside the CDR3, the full variable domain is EAGVAQSPRYKIIEKRQSVAFWCNPISGHATLYWYQQILGQGPKLLIQFQNNGVVDDSQLPKDRFSAERLKGVDSTLKIQPAKLEDSAVYLCASSLFFSDRANTEAFFGQGTRLTVV.

This clone was counted a few times. The chain uses TRBV14 and TRBJ2-6; D gene uncertain. The length of the CDR3 is 15 residues. Germline CDR1 is SGHDN and CDR2 is FVKESK. Trimming shortened V by 4 bases and J by 0 bases, and 7 bases separated the two germline ends. The CDR3, as DNA: TGTGCCAGCAGCCGCTTTAGCTCTGGGGCCAACGTCCTGACTTTC. It specifies CASSRFSSGANVLTF.

This clone was found a few times. The chain carries TRBV10-1 and TRBJ2-2; 7 nucleotides agree with TRBD1. Germline V gives CDR1 WNHNN, CDR2 SYGVQD (reference sequence). This CDR3 is built from 13 residues. V trimming: 4 bases; J trimming: 7 bases; junction bases outside the gene matches: 3. CDR3 bases: TGCGCCAGCAGTGTAGGGGGCAGCGGGGAGCTGTTTTTT. Translated, it gives CASSVGGSGELFF.

The rearrangement joins TRBV4-3 to TRBJ1-2; no clear D. The CDR3 consists of 16 residues. The V and J ends lost 0 bases and 4 bases respectively, with 15 bases between them. Germline V CDR1 and CDR2: LGHNA, YSLEER. This chain's CDR3 is CASSQETGVTFYGYTF. The CDR3 DNA reads as TGCGCCAGCAGCCAAGAGACCGGGGTTACGTTCTATGGCTACACCTTC.

The chain recombines TRBV25-1 with TRBJ2-3, with 9 bases identical to TRBD2. The CDR3 runs to 16 residues. With V trimmed by 0 bases and J by 3 bases, 4 bases remained unmatched. Germline CDR1 is MGHDK and CDR2 is SYGVNS. This CDR3 is CASSEYERGATDTQYF. CDR3 coding DNA: TGTGCCAGCAGTGAATACGAGCGGGGGGCGACAGATACGCAGTATTTT.

V gene TRBV5-1 combines with J gene TRBJ2-3; 14 bases match TRBD2. Germline values: CDR1 SGHRS, CDR2 YFSETQ. The CDR3 consists of 19 residues. Trimming at V came to 0 bases and at J to 4 bases, leaving 10 bases not matched to a gene. CDR3 bases: TGCGCCAGCAGCTTGGCCGGGACTAGCGGGGGAAAAACACCAGATACGCAGTATTTT. Protein sequence: CASSLAGTSGGKTPDTQYF.

The chain uses TRBV7-3 and TRBJ2-7; 15 bases align to TRBD2. Germline CDR1 is SGHTA and CDR2 is FQGTGA. The J segment lost 6 bases and the V segment lost 4 bases, leaving 4 bases of the junction unmatched. The length of the CDR3 is 15 residues. Here the CDR3 DNA reads TGTGCCAGCAGCTCGGGACTAGCGGGAGGTAGCGAGCAGTACTTC. The encoded protein is CASSSGLAGGSEQYF.

J is TRBJ1-5 and V is TRBV19; D possibly corresponds to TRBD1 (5 bases). V lost 8 bases to trimming and J lost 2 bases, with 10 bases between them. The germline V gene has CDR1 LNHDA and CDR2 SQIVND (reference sequence). The CDR3 contains 13 residues. CDR3 DNA sequence: TGTGCCAGTGGGGCAGGGCGCAATCAGCCCCAGCATTTT. Amino acid sequence: CASGAGRNQPQHF.

This chain links TRBV5-6 with TRBJ1-1, with 7 bases lining up with TRBD1. The junction had 1 base not matched to a gene; V was cut back by 0 bases and J by 2 bases. The CDR3 covers 14 residues. From germline, CDR1 is SGHDT and CDR2 YYEEEE. CDR3 nucleotides: TGTGCCAGCAGCTTGGTAGGGGGCAACACTGAAGCTTTCTTT. Protein sequence: CASSLVGGNTEAFF.

This clone was counted a few times. This rearrangement joins TRBV5-1 to TRBJ2-1; the D is unclear. Deletions cut 2 bases from V and 8 bases from J, with 14 bases between. CDR1 is SGHRS and CDR2 is YFSETQ in the germline V gene. The CDR3 contains 14 residues. The CDR3 coding sequence is TGCGCCAGCAGCTTCGGCGGAGAATACGATGAGCAGTTCTTC. Translated: CASSFGGEYDEQFF. The variable domain in full, completed from reference TRBV5-1 and TRBJ2-1, reads KAGVTQTPRYLIKTRGQQVTLSCSPISGHRSVSWYQQTPGQGLQFLFEYFSETQRNKGNFPGRFSGRQFSNSRSEMNVSTLELGDSALYLCASSFGGEYDEQFFGPGTRLTVL.

The genes are TRBV6-5 and TRBJ2-7, with 11 positions matching TRBD2. The CDR3 has 16 amino acids. From germline, CDR1 is MNHEY and CDR2 SVGAGI. V lost 4 bases and J lost 3; bases outside the gene matches: 8. The CDR3 loop reads CASSSRPGLADYEQYF. CDR3 nucleotides: TGTGCCAGCAGTTCTCGCCCGGGACTAGCGGACTACGAGCAGTACTTC.

The chain joins TRBV10-3 to TRBJ2-2, with TRBD1 as a possible D gene (7 bases). Germline CDR1 is ENHRY and CDR2 is SYGVKD. V lost 6 bases to trimming and J lost 1 base, with 9 bases between them. This CDR3 comprises 14 residues. The CDR3 reads CAIRQGGNTGELFF. CDR3 in DNA: TGTGCCATCAGGCAGGGGGGGAACACCGGGGAGCTGTTTTTT.